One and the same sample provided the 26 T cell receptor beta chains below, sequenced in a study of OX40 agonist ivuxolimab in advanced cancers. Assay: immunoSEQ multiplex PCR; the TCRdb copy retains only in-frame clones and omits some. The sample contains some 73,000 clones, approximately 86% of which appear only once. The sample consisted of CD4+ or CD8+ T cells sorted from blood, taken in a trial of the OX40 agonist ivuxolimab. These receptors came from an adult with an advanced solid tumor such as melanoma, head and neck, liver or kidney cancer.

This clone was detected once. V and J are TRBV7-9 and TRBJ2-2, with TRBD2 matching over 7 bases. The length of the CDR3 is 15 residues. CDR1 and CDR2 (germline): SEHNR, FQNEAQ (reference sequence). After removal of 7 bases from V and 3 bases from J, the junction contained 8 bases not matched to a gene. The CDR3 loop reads CASTPSGTYTGELFF. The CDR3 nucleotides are TGTGCCAGCACACCCAGCGGGACTTACACCGGGGAGCTGTTTTTT.

This chain's CDR3 is CASTPAGGYNEQFF. CDR3 nucleotide sequence: TGCGCCAGCACCCCAGCGGGGGGGTACAATGAGCAGTTCTTC. The chain joins TRBV5-1 to TRBJ2-1; 10 positions agree with TRBD2. CDR1 and CDR2 (germline): SGHRS, YFSETQ. The CDR3 is 14 amino acids. V trimming: 6 bases; J trimming: 4 bases; junction bases outside the gene matches: 4.

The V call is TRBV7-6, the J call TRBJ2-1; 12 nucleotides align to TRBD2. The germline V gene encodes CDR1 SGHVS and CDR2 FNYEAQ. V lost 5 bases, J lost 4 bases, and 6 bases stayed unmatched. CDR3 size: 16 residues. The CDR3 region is CASSLLLAGGYNEQFF. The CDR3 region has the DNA TGTGCCAGCAGCCTCCTCCTAGCGGGGGGGTACAATGAGCAGTTCTTC.

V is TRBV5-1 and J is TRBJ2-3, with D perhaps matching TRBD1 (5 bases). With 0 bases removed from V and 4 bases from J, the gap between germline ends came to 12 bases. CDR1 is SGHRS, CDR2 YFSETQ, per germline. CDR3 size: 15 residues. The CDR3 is CASSLVQGLSDTQYF. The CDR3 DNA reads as TGCGCCAGCAGCTTGGTCCAGGGTTTATCAGATACGCAGTATTTT.

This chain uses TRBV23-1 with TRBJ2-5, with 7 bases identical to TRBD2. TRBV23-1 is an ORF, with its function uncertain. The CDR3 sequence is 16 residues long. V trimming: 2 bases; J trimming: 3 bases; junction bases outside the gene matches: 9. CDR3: CASSQAGGGWKETQYF. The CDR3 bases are TGCGCCAGCAGTCAAGCTGGGGGAGGGTGGAAAGAGACCCAGTACTTC.

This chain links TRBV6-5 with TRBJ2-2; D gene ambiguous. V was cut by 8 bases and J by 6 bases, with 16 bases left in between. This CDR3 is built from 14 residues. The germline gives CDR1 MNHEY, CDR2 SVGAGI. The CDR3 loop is CASPWQARAGELFF. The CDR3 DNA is TGTGCCAGCCCGTGGCAGGCAAGAGCCGGGGAGCTGTTTTTT.

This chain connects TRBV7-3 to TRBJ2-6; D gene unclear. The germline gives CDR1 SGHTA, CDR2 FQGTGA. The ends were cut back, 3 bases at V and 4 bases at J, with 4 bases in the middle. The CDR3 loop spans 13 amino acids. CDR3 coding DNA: TGTGCCAGCAGCTTGATCGGGGCCAACGTCCTGACTTTC. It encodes CASSLIGANVLTF.

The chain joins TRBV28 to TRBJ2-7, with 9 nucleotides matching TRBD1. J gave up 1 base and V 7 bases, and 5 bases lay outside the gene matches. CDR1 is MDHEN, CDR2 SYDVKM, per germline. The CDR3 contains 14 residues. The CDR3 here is CASTSGTGSYEQYF. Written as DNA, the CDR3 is TGTGCCAGCACCTCCGGGACAGGGTCCTACGAGCAGTACTTC.

CDR3 in DNA: TGTGCCAGCACCCAGCGGGGGAGCACAGATACGCAGTATTTT. Amino acids: CASTQRGSTDTQYF. This chain links TRBV7-2 with TRBJ2-3; 8 bases align to TRBD2. CDR3 length: 14 residues. Germline V gene lookup returns CDR1 SGHTA and CDR2 FQGNSA. J gave up 0 bases and V 7 bases, and 3 bases lay outside the gene matches.

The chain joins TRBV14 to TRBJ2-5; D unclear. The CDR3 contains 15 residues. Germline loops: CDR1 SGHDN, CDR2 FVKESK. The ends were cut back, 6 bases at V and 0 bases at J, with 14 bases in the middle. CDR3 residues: CASSSDGTDQETQYF. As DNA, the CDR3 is TGTGCCAGCAGTTCGGACGGAACAGACCAAGAGACCCAGTACTTC.

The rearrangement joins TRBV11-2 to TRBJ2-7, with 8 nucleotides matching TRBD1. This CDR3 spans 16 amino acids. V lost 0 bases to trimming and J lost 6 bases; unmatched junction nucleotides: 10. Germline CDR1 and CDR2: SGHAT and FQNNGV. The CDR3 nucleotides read TGTGCCAGCAGCTTAGATCTCGCCCAGGGGGCTGGCGAGCAGTACTTC. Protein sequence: CASSLDLAQGAGEQYF. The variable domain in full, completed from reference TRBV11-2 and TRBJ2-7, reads EAGVAQSPRYKIIEKRQSVAFWCNPISGHATLYWYQQILGQGPKLLIQFQNNGVVDDSQLPKDRFSAERLKGVDSTLKIQPAKLEDSAVYLCASSLDLAQGAGEQYFGPGTRLTVT.

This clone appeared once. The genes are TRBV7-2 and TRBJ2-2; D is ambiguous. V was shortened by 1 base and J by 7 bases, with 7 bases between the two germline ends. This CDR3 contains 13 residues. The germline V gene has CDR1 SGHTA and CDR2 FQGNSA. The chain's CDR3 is CASSLEFLGELFF. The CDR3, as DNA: TGTGCCAGCAGCTTAGAGTTCCTCGGGGAGCTGTTTTTT.

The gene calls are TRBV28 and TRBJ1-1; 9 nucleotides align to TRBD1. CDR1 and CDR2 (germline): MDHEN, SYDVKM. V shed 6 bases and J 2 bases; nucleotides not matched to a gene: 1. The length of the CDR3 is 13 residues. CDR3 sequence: CASRTGGNTEAFF. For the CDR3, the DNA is TGTGCCAGCAGGACAGGGGGAAACACTGAAGCTTTCTTT.

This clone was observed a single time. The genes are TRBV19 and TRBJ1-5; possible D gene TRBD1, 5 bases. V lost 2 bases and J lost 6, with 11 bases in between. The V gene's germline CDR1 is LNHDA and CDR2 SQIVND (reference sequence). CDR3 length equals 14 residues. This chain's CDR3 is CASSILTESQPQHF. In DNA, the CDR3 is TGTGCCAGTAGTATACTGACAGAGAGTCAGCCCCAGCATTTT.

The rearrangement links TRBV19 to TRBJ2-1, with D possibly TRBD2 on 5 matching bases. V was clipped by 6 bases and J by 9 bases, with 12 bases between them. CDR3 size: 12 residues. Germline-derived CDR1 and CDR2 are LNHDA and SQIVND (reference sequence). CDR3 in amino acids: CASRKLGGEQFF. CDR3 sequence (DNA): TGTGCCAGTAGGAAGCTAGGAGGTGAGCAGTTCTTC.

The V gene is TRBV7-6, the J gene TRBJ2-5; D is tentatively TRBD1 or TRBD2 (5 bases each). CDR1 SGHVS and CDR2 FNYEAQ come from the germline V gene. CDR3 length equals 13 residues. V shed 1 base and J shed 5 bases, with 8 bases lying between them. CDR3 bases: TGTGCCAGCAGCTTAGGAGGGGAGGAGACCCAGTACTTC. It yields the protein CASSLGGEETQYF.

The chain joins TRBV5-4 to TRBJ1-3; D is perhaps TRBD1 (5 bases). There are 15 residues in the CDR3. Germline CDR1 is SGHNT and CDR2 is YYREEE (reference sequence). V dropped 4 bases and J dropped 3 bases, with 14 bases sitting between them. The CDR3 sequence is CASSPTQGLGNTIYF. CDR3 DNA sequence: TGTGCCAGCAGCCCTACCCAGGGACTTGGAAACACCATATATTTT.

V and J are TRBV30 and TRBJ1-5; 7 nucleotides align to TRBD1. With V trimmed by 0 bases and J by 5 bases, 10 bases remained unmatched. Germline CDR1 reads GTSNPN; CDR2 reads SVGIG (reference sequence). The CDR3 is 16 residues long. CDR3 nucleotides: TGTGCCTGGAGTGTAATGGGCAGGGGGTTGGATCAGCCCCAGCATTTT. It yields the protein CAWSVMGRGLDQPQHF.

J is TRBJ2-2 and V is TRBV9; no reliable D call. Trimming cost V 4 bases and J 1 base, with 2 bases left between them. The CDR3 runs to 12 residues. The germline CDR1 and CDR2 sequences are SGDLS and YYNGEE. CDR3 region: CASSRNTGELFF. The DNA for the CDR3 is TGTGCCAGCAGCCGGAACACCGGGGAGCTGTTTTTT.

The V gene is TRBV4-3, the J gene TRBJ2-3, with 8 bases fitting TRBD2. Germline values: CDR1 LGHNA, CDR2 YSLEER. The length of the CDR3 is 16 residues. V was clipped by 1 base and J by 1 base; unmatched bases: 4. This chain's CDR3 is CASSQVRGAGTDTQYF. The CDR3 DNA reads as TGCGCCAGCAGCCAAGTGCGGGGGGCGGGCACAGATACGCAGTATTTT.

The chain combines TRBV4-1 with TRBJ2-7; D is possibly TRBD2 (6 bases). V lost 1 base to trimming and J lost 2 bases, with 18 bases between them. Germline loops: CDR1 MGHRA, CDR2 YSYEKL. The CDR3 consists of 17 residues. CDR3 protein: CASSQAYGEENPYEQYF. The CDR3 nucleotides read TGCGCCAGCAGCCAAGCGTACGGGGAGGAGAATCCCTACGAGCAGTACTTC.

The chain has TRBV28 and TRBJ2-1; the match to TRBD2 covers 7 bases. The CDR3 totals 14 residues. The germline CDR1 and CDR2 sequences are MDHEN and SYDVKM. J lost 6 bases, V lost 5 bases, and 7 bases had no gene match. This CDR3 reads CASSIIGRANEQFF. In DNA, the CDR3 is TGTGCCAGCAGTATAATAGGGAGGGCCAATGAGCAGTTCTTC.

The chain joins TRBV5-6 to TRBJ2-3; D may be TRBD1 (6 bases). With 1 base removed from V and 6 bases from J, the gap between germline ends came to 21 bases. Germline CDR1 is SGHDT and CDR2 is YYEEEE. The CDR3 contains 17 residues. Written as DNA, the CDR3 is TGTGCCAGCAGCTTGTTTGGACAGAACAACCGTGAGGATACGCAGTATTTT. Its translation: CASSLFGQNNREDTQYF.

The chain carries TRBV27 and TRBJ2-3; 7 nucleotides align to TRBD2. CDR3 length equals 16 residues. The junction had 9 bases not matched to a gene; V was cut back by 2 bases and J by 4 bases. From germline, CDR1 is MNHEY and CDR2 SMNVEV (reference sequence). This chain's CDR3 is CASSLGGLVVSDTQYF. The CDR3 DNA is TGTGCCAGCAGTTTAGGAGGACTAGTAGTTTCAGATACGCAGTATTTT.

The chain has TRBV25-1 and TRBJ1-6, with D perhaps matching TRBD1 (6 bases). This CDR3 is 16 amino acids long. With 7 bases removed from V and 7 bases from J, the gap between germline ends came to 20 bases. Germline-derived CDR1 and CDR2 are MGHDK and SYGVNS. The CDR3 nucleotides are TGTGCCAGCACCCCCTGGGGGGGGCAAGGGAATTCACCCCTCCACTTT. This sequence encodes CASTPWGGQGNSPLHF. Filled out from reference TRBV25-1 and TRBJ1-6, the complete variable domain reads EADIYQTPRYLVIGTGKKITLECSQTMGHDKMYWYQQDPGMELHLIHYSYGVNSTEKGDLSSESTVSRIRTEHFPLTLESARPSHTSQYLCASTPWGGQGNSPLHFGNGTRLTVT.

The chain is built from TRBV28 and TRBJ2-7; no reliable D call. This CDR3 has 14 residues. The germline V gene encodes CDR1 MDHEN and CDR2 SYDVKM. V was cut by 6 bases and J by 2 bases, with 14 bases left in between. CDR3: CASRPSGGTYEQYF. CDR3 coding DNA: TGTGCCAGCAGACCTTCTGGCGGAACCTACGAGCAGTACTTC.